This T cell receptor (beta chain) is drawn from a study of shared clonotypes between healthy human individuals. Clones were read by immunoSEQ multiplex PCR, and TCRdb kept only the in-frame ones, dropping some. Among roughly 2 million clones, nearly 97% were seen once, and the ten largest hold about 0.13%. The germline V gene has CDR1 LNHDA and CDR2 SQIVND (reference sequence). CDR3 length: 15 amino acids. V lost 8 bases and J lost 4; bases outside the gene matches: 9. This clone was recorded once. The V call is TRBV19, the J call TRBJ2-3, with 10 bases that match TRBD2. The source of this sequence is a man aged 18 to 35 in good health. Sequencing was performed on naive CD4+ T cells sorted from blood. Subset reported: CD45RA+ positively selected. CDR3 residues: CASDRRAGGPDTQYF. The DNA for the CDR3 is TGTGCCAGTGATCGGCGAGCGGGAGGGCCAGATACGCAGTATTTT.